These 30 T cell receptor beta chains were all obtained from the same sample, sequenced in a study of pediatric ulcerative colitis (dated by TCRdb to between 2018 and 2020). During colonoscopy, one to two pinch biopsies were obtained from the rectum for research. The library was obtained by the immunoSEQ multiplex PCR assay. TCRdb mirrors the immuneACCESS table, restricted to in-frame sequences. Some clones are absent from its copies; in checked studies, under half trace to an unresolved V gene, and the reason for the others is unknown. The sample records fewer than 20,000 clones, 70% to 80% of which are singletons. The ten largest clones add up to roughly 7% of the sample. Material for sequencing was gut tissue. The receptors derive from a boy younger than 18 with moderate ulcerative colitis.

The chain joins TRBV4-3 to TRBJ2-2; D is uncertain. Between the trimmed V and J ends, which lost 0 bases and 5 bases, there was a span of 10 bases. The CDR3 is made up of 15 amino acids. Germline V gives CDR1 LGHNA, CDR2 YSLEER. CDR3 bases: TGCGCCAGCAGCCAAGATTACCTGGGAACCGGGGAGCTGTTTTTT. Encoded protein: CASSQDYLGTGELFF.

This chain joins TRBV11-2 and TRBJ2-5; D is ambiguous. Germline loops: CDR1 SGHAT, CDR2 FQNNGV. With 3 bases removed from V and 3 bases from J, the gap between germline ends came to 11 bases. CDR3 length equals 14 residues. The CDR3 sequence: CASSFSGKEETQYF. The CDR3 nucleotides read TGTGCCAGCAGCTTTTCAGGAAAAGAAGAGACCCAGTACTTC.

This rearrangement joins TRBV10-3 to TRBJ2-1, with D tentatively TRBD2 (6 bases). The CDR3 is 18 residues long. With 6 bases removed from V and 6 bases from J, the gap between germline ends came to 27 bases. The germline V gene has CDR1 ENHRY and CDR2 SYGVKD. The CDR3 sequence: CAISETSGLIQGANEQFF. DNA for the CDR3: TGTGCCATCAGCGAAACTTCGGGACTCATCCAAGGGGCCAATGAGCAGTTCTTC.

The V and J genes are TRBV5-4 and TRBJ1-1; D gene ambiguous. V lost 4 bases, J lost 0 bases, and 16 bases lay in between. The CDR3 extends over 16 amino acids. Germline V CDR1 and CDR2: SGHNT, YYREEE (reference sequence). The CDR3 reads CASSPGSSIMNTEAFF. For the CDR3, the DNA is TGTGCCAGCAGCCCCGGGTCCAGCATCATGAACACTGAAGCTTTCTTT.

The chain uses TRBV20-1 and TRBJ2-1; unclear D gene. Germline V gene data show CDR1 as DFQATT and CDR2 as SNEGSKA (reference sequence). Between the trimmed V and J ends, which lost 7 bases and 12 bases, there was a span of 13 bases. The CDR3 is 10 residues long. DNA of the CDR3: TGCAGTGTCCTCGACTGGGGGCAGTTCTTC. Amino acid sequence: CSVLDWGQFF.

The chain carries TRBV14 and TRBJ2-5, with D possibly called TRBD1 or TRBD2 (6 bases each). This CDR3 is 14 amino acids long. Germline loops: CDR1 SGHDN, CDR2 FVKESK. Between the trimmed V and J ends, which lost 2 bases and 7 bases, there was a span of 14 bases. Written as DNA, the CDR3 is TGTGCCAGCAGCCAAACCCGGGGGCTCGGGACCCAGTACTTC. Translated, it gives CASSQTRGLGTQYF.

Here the CDR3 DNA reads TGTGCCTGGAGTGGTCAGTCAGGGGGCGGAACTGAAGCTTTCTTT. Its protein is CAWSGQSGGGTEAFF. This chain connects TRBV30 to TRBJ1-1, with 8 positions matching TRBD1. There are 15 residues in the CDR3. Germline CDR1 reads GTSNPN; CDR2 reads SVGIG (reference sequence). J lost 5 bases, V lost 1 base, and 9 bases had no gene match.

V gene TRBV6-1 combines with J gene TRBJ1-1; a possible D gene is TRBD1 (6 bases). The CDR3 extends over 13 amino acids. V lost 8 bases and J lost 1, with 11 bases in between. CDR1 and CDR2 (germline): MNHNS, SASEGT. The CDR3 sequence is CASGQGTNTEAFF. CDR3 sequence (DNA): TGTGCCAGCGGGCAGGGGACGAACACTGAAGCTTTCTTT.

The rearrangement uses TRBV19 and TRBJ1-5, with 9 bases identical to TRBD1. CDR1 and CDR2 from the germline V gene are LNHDA and SQIVND (reference sequence). V lost 5 bases, J lost 6 bases, and 8 bases stayed unmatched. This CDR3 spans 15 amino acids. The CDR3 DNA is TGTGCCAGTAGTTCTACAGGGGGCTTCGGTCAGCCCCAGCATTTT. This translates into CASSSTGGFGQPQHF.

The J gene is TRBJ1-2, the V gene TRBV7-6, with a possible D match to TRBD1 (5 bases). Trimming cost V 2 bases and J 2 bases, with 15 bases left between them. Per the germline V gene, CDR1 is SGHVS and CDR2 is FNYEAQ. This CDR3 is 16 amino acids long. CDR3 bases: TGTGCCAGCAGCTTAACGCCTACAGGTGGGAACTATGGCTACACCTTC. It codes for CASSLTPTGGNYGYTF. Drawing the rest from reference TRBV7-6 and TRBJ1-2, the complete variable domain is GAGVSQSPRYKVTKRGQDVALRCDPISGHVSLYWYRQALGQGPEFLTYFNYEAQQDKSGLPNDRFSAERPEGSISTLTIQRTEQRDSAMYRCASSLTPTGGNYGYTFGSGTRLTVV.

By share, this clone counts as large. The rearrangement uses TRBV10-2 and TRBJ1-1; no reliable D call. This CDR3 has 14 amino acids. Looked up from germline, CDR1 is WSHSY and CDR2 is SAAADI. V was shortened by 3 bases and J by 3 bases, with 11 bases between the two germline ends. The CDR3 coding sequence is TGCGCCAGCAGTGAAAGACAAGGGCACACTGAAGCTTTCTTT. Encoded protein: CASSERQGHTEAFF.

This clone was observed once. This rearrangement joins TRBV7-3 to TRBJ2-1; tentatively, D is TRBD1 or TRBD2 (5 bases each). V lost 4 bases and J 5 bases, leaving 12 bases between the germline ends. The CDR3 is made up of 14 amino acids. Germline V gene data show CDR1 as SGHTA and CDR2 as FQGTGA. The CDR3 loop is CASSSTGTHNEQFF. For the CDR3, the DNA is TGTGCCAGCAGCTCGACCGGGACGCACAATGAGCAGTTCTTC.

The chain carries TRBV7-3 and TRBJ2-5; the match to TRBD2 covers 8 bases. Germline V CDR1 and CDR2: SGHTA, FQGTGA. The CDR3 is 13 amino acids. The J segment lost 7 bases and the V segment lost 6 bases, leaving 7 bases of the junction unmatched. The CDR3 nucleotides are TGTGCCAGCAGAAAAGGGACTAGTTCGACCCAGTACTTC. Translating gives CASRKGTSSTQYF.

This chain connects TRBV5-6 to TRBJ1-5; the D gene is possibly TRBD1 (6 bases). V lost 0 bases, J lost 5 bases, and 9 bases lay in between. The germline gives CDR1 SGHDT, CDR2 YYEEEE. There are 14 residues in the CDR3. CDR3 nucleotide sequence: TGTGCCAGCAGCTTGGCGGGGGGCGATCAGCCCCAGCATTTT. Translating gives CASSLAGGDQPQHF. Filled out from reference TRBV5-6 and TRBJ1-5, the complete variable domain reads DAGVTQSPTHLIKTRGQQVTLRCSPKSGHDTVSWYQQALGQGPQFIFQYYEEEERQRGNFPDRFSGHQFPNYSSELNVNALLLGDSALYLCASSLAGGDQPQHFGDGTRLSIL.

The chain joins TRBV12-5 to TRBJ1-1; D unclear. The V gene lost 6 bases and the J gene lost 3 bases, with 8 bases spanning the gap. CDR1 is LGHNT, CDR2 FRNRAP, per germline. The CDR3 is made up of 12 amino acids. The CDR3 region has the DNA TGTGCTAGTGGGGTGGAGCACACTGAAGCTTTCTTT. Protein product: CASGVEHTEAFF.

By its share, this clone is medium-sized (0.01 to 0.1%). The chain links TRBV2 to TRBJ2-6; TRBD1 agrees at 7 bases. Germline V gene lookup returns CDR1 SNHLY and CDR2 FYNNEI. With V trimmed by 8 bases and J by 2 bases, 6 bases remained unmatched. There are 15 residues in the CDR3. CDR3 amino acids: CASGGQVAGANVLTF. The CDR3 DNA is TGTGCCAGCGGTGGACAGGTTGCTGGGGCCAACGTCCTGACTTTC.

The rearrangement uses TRBV11-3 and TRBJ1-1; D not certain. This CDR3 is built from 13 residues. Trimming took off 0 bases at V and 1 base at J, with 3 bases between the two ends. The germline V gene encodes CDR1 SGHNT and CDR2 YENEEA. The CDR3 is CASSLEANTEAFF. The CDR3 DNA reads TGTGCCAGCAGCTTAGAGGCGAACACTGAAGCTTTCTTT.

This clone was seen a few times. The chain recombines TRBV6-1 with TRBJ1-1; D gene ambiguous. The CDR3 is made up of 12 amino acids. The V end was cut by 4 bases, the J end by 5 bases, with 8 bases between. The germline V gene has CDR1 MNHNS and CDR2 SASEGT. The CDR3, as DNA: TGTGCCAGCAGTGTTGGTGGGACTGAAGCTTTCTTT. This encodes CASSVGGTEAFF.

In this sample, this clone turned up a few times. V is TRBV6-5 and J is TRBJ2-1; D might be TRBD2 (5 bases). V was pared by 4 bases and J by 4 bases, with 8 bases between. The germline V gene encodes CDR1 MNHEY and CDR2 SVGAGI. This CDR3 is 13 amino acids long. In DNA form, the CDR3 reads TGTGCCAGCAGTTCCTGGACTTACAATGAGCAGTTCTTC. Residues: CASSSWTYNEQFF.

The chain carries TRBV7-2 and TRBJ2-5; D might be TRBD2 (6 bases). Germline CDR1 reads SGHTA; CDR2 reads FQGNSA. This CDR3 has 13 residues. The V gene lost 5 bases and the J gene lost 5 bases, with 12 bases spanning the gap. CDR3 DNA: TGTGCCAGCAGCCGGAGGGCCGGGGAGACCCAGTACTTC. Its protein product is CASSRRAGETQYF.

This clone came up a few times. The chain combines TRBV10-2 with TRBJ2-7; no clear D. The germline gives CDR1 WSHSY, CDR2 SAAADI. The CDR3 consists of 15 residues. Trimming took 3 bases from V and 8 from J, leaving 20 bases between them. The CDR3 sequence is CASSESGHQRSQQYF. CDR3 nucleotide sequence: TGCGCCAGCAGTGAATCCGGCCATCAGAGGTCTCAGCAGTACTTC.

This clone was seen a single time. The chain is built from TRBV15 and TRBJ2-2; D gene unclear. The CDR3 is 13 residues long. Deletions cut 1 base from V and 8 bases from J, with 8 bases between. CDR1 and CDR2 (germline): LNHNV, YYDKDF (reference sequence). The DNA for the CDR3 is TGTGCCACCAGCAGAGGACTTGAAGGGGAGCTGTTTTTT. It encodes CATSRGLEGELFF. Full variable domain (outside the CDR3, taken from reference TRBV15 and TRBJ2-2): DAMVIQNPRYQVTQFGKPVTLSCSQTLNHNVMYWYQQKSSQAPKLLFHYYDKDFNNEADTPDNFQSRRPNTSFCFLDIRSPGLGDTAMYLCATSRGLEGELFFGEGSRLTVL.

The chain has TRBV28 and TRBJ1-2; a weak D match, TRBD1 (5 bases). Germline assignment: CDR1 MDHEN and CDR2 SYDVKM. V gave up 10 bases and J gave up 8 bases, with 11 bases separating them. This CDR3 region has 10 residues. Written as DNA, the CDR3 is TGTGCCACCCGCCAGGGCGGCTACACCTTC. Translation: CATRQGGYTF.

CDR3 bases: TGTGCCAGCAGCTCCCTTCAGGGGGAGCAGTACTTC. It is translated as CASSSLQGEQYF. This chain uses TRBV5-6 with TRBJ2-7, with TRBD1 as a possible D gene (6 bases). Trimming took 3 bases from V and 7 from J, leaving 11 bases between them. CDR1 is SGHDT, CDR2 YYEEEE, per germline. The CDR3 is made up of 12 amino acids.

The chain employs TRBV6-1 and TRBJ2-3; D perhaps matches TRBD2 (6 bases). In germline, CDR1 is MNHNS, CDR2 SASEGT. V shed 0 bases and J shed 0 bases, with 10 bases lying between them. CDR3 length: 16 residues. CDR3 sequence reads: CASSEAVGTSTDTQYF. The CDR3 DNA reads TGTGCCAGCAGTGAAGCGGTGGGGACTAGCACAGATACGCAGTATTTT.

J is TRBJ1-4 and V is TRBV6-5; D is perhaps TRBD1 (5 bases). The length of the CDR3 is 14 residues. Between the trimmed V and J ends, which lost 10 bases and 0 bases, there was a span of 12 bases. Germline values: CDR1 MNHEY, CDR2 SVGAGI. CDR3 region: CAIDRIATNEKLFF. The DNA for the CDR3 is TGTGCCATCGACAGAATCGCAACTAATGAAAAACTGTTTTTT.

This clone was detected only once. This chain links TRBV19 with TRBJ1-2; the D gene is possibly TRBD1 (6 bases). The length of the CDR3 is 15 residues. The V and J ends lost 8 bases and 4 bases respectively, with 20 bases between them. The V gene's germline CDR1 is LNHDA and CDR2 SQIVND (reference sequence). The CDR3 DNA follows: TGTGCCAGTTGCCCCGAGGGGGGGTGTCCCTATGGCTACACCTTC. The encoded protein is CASCPEGGCPYGYTF.

Here the CDR3 reads CASSPLAGKDNSPLHF. The CDR3 DNA reads TGCGCCAGCAGCCCTCTTGCAGGGAAAGATAATTCACCCCTCCACTTT. The chain has TRBV5-1 and TRBJ1-6, with D tentatively TRBD1 (5 bases). Trimming took 4 bases from V and 5 from J, leaving 16 bases between them. The CDR3 extends over 16 amino acids. CDR1 and CDR2 (germline): SGHRS, YFSETQ. Looking up the rest from reference TRBV5-1 and TRBJ1-6 gives the full variable domain: KAGVTQTPRYLIKTRGQQVTLSCSPISGHRSVSWYQQTPGQGLQFLFEYFSETQRNKGNFPGRFSGRQFSNSRSEMNVSTLELGDSALYLCASSPLAGKDNSPLHFGNGTRLTVT.

The chain joins TRBV5-6 to TRBJ1-2; the D gene is possibly TRBD1 (6 bases). CDR3 length: 14 amino acids. CDR1 is SGHDT and CDR2 is YYEEEE in the germline V gene. Trimming removed 4 bases from V and 5 bases from J, with 15 bases in between. The CDR3 nucleotides read TGTGCCAGCAGCGGGGGGGCGCCCCGGTATGGCTACACCTTC. Translation: CASSGGAPRYGYTF.

J is TRBJ1-5 and V is TRBV4-1; 8 nucleotides match TRBD1. The length of the CDR3 is 16 residues. The germline CDR1 and CDR2 sequences are MGHRA and YSYEKL. After removal of 4 bases from V and 2 bases from J, the junction contained 7 bases not matched to a gene. The CDR3 region is CASSRQGNGGNQPQHF. The CDR3 nucleotides read TGCGCCAGCAGCCGACAGGGGAACGGAGGCAATCAGCCCCAGCATTTT.